This T cell receptor beta chain was obtained from a study of blood T cell repertoires in COVID-19. The wider study: Samples representing acute and convalescent COVID-19 were sourced from the United States, Italy and Spain.

In the authors' workflow: Scientists estimated how many nucleated cells there were by amplifying reference gene primers. The table came from immunoSEQ multiplex PCR; TCRdb's copy has only in-frame clones and leaves some out. V and J calls and clone size follow that table, whereas D and trimming were derived from the DNA. The sample has 95,000 to 150,000 clones; roughly 89% are singletons. In germline, CDR1 is LGHNA, CDR2 YNFKEQ. The length of the CDR3 is 17 residues. Trimming removed 1 base from V and 0 bases from J, with 16 bases in between. The TCR was taken from a man aged 40-49 years with acute or convalescent COVID-19. This chain links TRBV4-2 with TRBJ2-7; D is uncertain. Source material: peripheral blood. The DNA for the CDR3 is TGTGCCAGCAGCCAAGTTGCTACAGCCGGTAGCTCCTACGAGCAGTACTTC. It yields the protein CASSQVATAGSSYEQYF.